This T cell receptor beta chain was recorded in a study of T cell responses to AZD1222 COVID-19 vaccine. General observations from the study: Possibly, clonal diversity was underestimated; donors were largely white British and included more females. Spike-specific TCR breadth rose after two AZD1222 doses, and depth rose as well. Spike was spanned by vaccine-associated CD4 TCRs, with dominance at 160-218 and 743-854.

Germline loops: CDR1 SNHLY, CDR2 FYNNEI. This CDR3 is built from 13 residues. With 8 bases clipped from V and 3 bases from J, the junction kept 5 bases outside the gene matches. Profiling relied on immunoSEQ multiplex PCR, and the TCRdb table lists in-frame clones only, not all of them. The sample lists 250,000 to 300,000 clones; 90% to 95% were seen once. As to this clone: Its matching antigen is unknown.

Second-dose recipients at about 4 or about 12 weeks were treated as one pooled group. The rearrangement uses TRBV2 and TRBJ2-3, with 7 bases aligning to TRBD1. The sample was peripheral blood, taken 28 days after the second AZD1222 dose. The sequence was collected from an adult who received the AZD1222 COVID-19 vaccine. The DNA of the CDR3 is TGTGCCAGCCGACAGGGTCCAACAGATACGCAGTATTTT. It translates to CASRQGPTDTQYF.